Detailed here is one TCR beta chain. These data are taken from a study of cytomegalovirus exposure and HLA in healthy donors. V lost 1 base and J lost 7; bases outside the gene matches: 5. This CDR3 contains 14 residues. The germline V gene has CDR1 SGHVS and CDR2 FQNEAQ. The PCR employed 60 Vbeta primers together with 13 Jbeta primers. TCRdb's table, derived via immunoSEQ multiplex PCR, lists solely in-frame clones and lacks some. The data hold tens of thousands of clones, with about 80% observed a single time. Sequences were obtained from PBMCs. This clonotype was obtained from a middle-aged man in good health and CMV-seropositive. The chain employs TRBV7-8 and TRBJ2-7; 9 bases line up with TRBD1. CDR3 residues: CASSLVQGAREQYF. The DNA of the CDR3 is TGTGCCAGCAGCTTAGTACAGGGGGCTAGGGAGCAGTACTTC.